This T cell receptor (beta chain) was sequenced for a study of a mutant IDH1 vaccine in newly diagnosed glioma. The wider study: Pretreatment consisted of radiotherapy, temozolomide, or both, with most receiving both.

Trimming took off 3 bases at V and 9 bases at J, with 13 bases between the two ends. The CDR3 has 14 residues. Germline lookup yields CDR1 SGHTS and CDR2 YDEGEE. Data came from immunoSEQ multiplex PCR; TCRdb stores just in-frame clones and leaves some out. The table records 35,000 to 55,000 clones, around 86% of them present only once. A remark on this clone: Its antigen is unidentified.

Findings and caveats of the study: Of the patients, less than 95% had vaccine-induced immune responses. Top-clonotype changes in peripheral T cells seemed unrelated to pseudoprogression.

Time point indicated: week 35, safety follow-up. Every vaccine dose comprised 300 ug of mutant IDH1 20-mer peptide plus topical imiquimod. The donors had new WHO grade 3 or 4 astrocytomas; these were IDH1-mutant and ATRX-lost. The origin of this receptor is a woman aged 40 to 50 with glioma. Some clones in this sample may be carry-over from other donors' samples. The specimen was PBMCs, collected from a glioma patient whose treatment included an IDH1 peptide vaccine. The V and J genes are TRBV5-8 and TRBJ1-6; the D gene is possibly TRBD1 (6 bases). The CDR3 DNA is TGTGCCAGCAGCTCGTTGACAGGATCTTCACCCCTCCACTTT. Its protein product is CASSSLTGSSPLHF. Complete variable domain (other parts from reference TRBV5-8 and TRBJ1-6): EAGVTQSPTHLIKTRGQQATLRCSPISGHTSVYWYQQALGLGLQFLLWYDEGEERNRGNFPPRFSGRQFPNYSSELNVNALELEDSALYLCASSSLTGSSPLHFGNGTRLTVT.